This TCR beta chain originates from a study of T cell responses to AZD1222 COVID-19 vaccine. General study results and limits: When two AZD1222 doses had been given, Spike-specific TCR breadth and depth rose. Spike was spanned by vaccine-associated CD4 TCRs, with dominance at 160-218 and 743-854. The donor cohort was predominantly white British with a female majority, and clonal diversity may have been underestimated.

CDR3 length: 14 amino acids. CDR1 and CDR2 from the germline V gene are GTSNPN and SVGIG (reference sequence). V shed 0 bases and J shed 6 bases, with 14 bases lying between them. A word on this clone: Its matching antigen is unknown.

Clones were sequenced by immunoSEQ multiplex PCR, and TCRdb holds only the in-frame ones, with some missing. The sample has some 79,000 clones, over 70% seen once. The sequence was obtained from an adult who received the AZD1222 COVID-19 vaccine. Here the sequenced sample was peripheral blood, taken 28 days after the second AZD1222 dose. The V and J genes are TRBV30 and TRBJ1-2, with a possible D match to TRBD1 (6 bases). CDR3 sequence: CAWSVGGGADGYTF. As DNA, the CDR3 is TGTGCCTGGAGTGTAGGAGGGGGAGCTGATGGCTACACCTTC.